This record covers a single T cell receptor (beta chain). This clonotype occurred a few times. Its antigen is unknown. No base quality values were provided; no much bigger clone lies one nucleotide off. The reads were generated on an Illumina HiSeq 1500. In-frame beta chains were kept once TCRdb had trimmed the public reads at Q25 with fastp and called clones with MiXCR. Each CDR3 protein gets just one entry, which takes the most common genes and DNA from the rows behind it. This sample is represented by about 770,000 distinct CDR3 sequences; under 35% of them were singletons. Of the sample, roughly 13% falls within the top ten clones. The data originate from a study of T cell repertoires in cytomegalovirus infection (dated by TCRdb to the late 2010s). At the level of the whole study: Recently identified HLA-C-restricted CMV epitopes, whose presentation resists viral immunomodulation, were targeted by peptide stimulations together with well-studied HLA-B-restricted epitopes. Donor HLA type was relevant to the analysis, as public TCR beta signatures indicated carriage of CMV infection together with the matching HLA type.

Counted from cysteine to phenylalanine, this CDR3 has 15 amino acids. Only the CDR3 region is kept as DNA, spanning 45 bases read in frame from base 1. The germline ends are 11 bases apart after V is trimmed by 0 bases and J by 5 bases. What the study reported, not specific to this receptor: In both this cohort and an independent roughly 350-donor cohort, the cumulative frequency of public TCR beta family members distinguished carriers of CMV infection plus the relevant HLA type. In the ex vivo response, HLA-C-restricted CMV-specific TCR beta clonotypes were dominant, and in two of eight donors the single most frequent clonotype came from this HLA-C-restricted group.

Reading the label with the study, this specimen's treatment or condition is: in vitro stimulation with specific CMV peptide epitopes to enrich CMV-specific T cells. The sequencing here drew on cultured CD8+ T cells from PBMCs, taken from culture after CMV antigen stimulation. This receptor was obtained from a human donor in good health (CMV status not recorded). Some clones in this sample may be carry-over from other donors' samples. The sequence is built from TRBV12-3 or TRBV12-4 and TRBJ1-5; the D segment cannot be called with confidence. The nucleotide sequence is TGTGCCAGCAGTTTAGCGCGGGGAGGGTATCAGCCCCAGCATTTT. Protein translation: CASSLARGGYQPQHF.